This T cell receptor beta chain was obtained from a study of T cells in Graves' hyperthyroidism and ophthalmopathy. Researchers took RNA transcripts and amplified the TCR beta CDR3 regions from them. A set of HTBI primers served as the primers for a first-round RT-PCR of the TCR CDR3. TCRdb itself ran the multiplex PCR reads through MiXCR, one entry per CDR3 protein. The profile covers around 800,000 distinct CDR3 sequences, with around 38% appearing a single time and around 9.3% taken by the ten largest. The sample consisted of blood. The TCR was taken from a man younger than 35 with Graves' hyperthyroidism.

The CDR3 here is CSARAVAGGQETQYF. Here the CDR3 DNA reads TGCAGTGCTAGAGCGGTAGCGGGGGGACAAGAGACCCAGTACTTC. V and J are TRBV20-1 and TRBJ2-5; 10 bases line up with TRBD2. Germline assignment: CDR1 DFQATT and CDR2 SNEGSKA (reference sequence). Germline trimming cut 1 base from V and 2 bases from J; bases unmatched to any gene: 4. This CDR3 spans 15 amino acids.